This entry lists 18 T cell receptor beta chains sequenced from one sample in a study of T cells in narcolepsy. Assay used: immunoSEQ multiplex PCR; TCRdb lists only in-frame clones, some missing. This table holds tens of thousands of clones, 70% to 90% found once. Sequenced: memory (CD45RA-) CD4+ T cells from blood. The receptor set was obtained from a human donor in good health.

The chain links TRBV11-2 to TRBJ1-1; TRBD1 is a possible D gene (5 bases). The germline CDR1 and CDR2 sequences are SGHAT and FQNNGV. The CDR3 is 14 residues long. Trimming took off 3 bases at V and 4 bases at J, with 12 bases between the two ends. For the CDR3, the DNA is TGTGCCAGCAGCTTTTTCGCCCAGGGCACTGAAGCTTTCTTT. It yields the protein CASSFFAQGTEAFF.

The chain recombines TRBV21-1 with TRBJ2-3. TRBV21-1 is noted as a pseudogene. CDR3 length equals 16 residues. The CDR3 loop reads CASSKLSGKGADTQYF. The CDR3 nucleotides read TGTGCCAGCAGCAAGCTTTCAGGGAAGGGAGCAGATACGCAGTATTTT.

The chain recombines TRBV18 with TRBJ2-7, with D unresolved. This CDR3 has 13 amino acids. The germline V gene has CDR1 KGHSH and CDR2 LQKENI. Between the trimmed V and J ends, which lost 6 bases and 2 bases, there was a span of 11 bases. CDR3 protein: CASSPGDTYEQYF. The CDR3 DNA follows: TGTGCCAGCTCCCCTGGAGATACCTACGAGCAGTACTTC.

The CDR3: CASSPQGATQYF. CDR3 coding DNA: TGTGCCAGCTCACCACAGGGAGCTACGCAGTATTTT. The J gene is TRBJ2-3, the V gene TRBV18; TRBD2 is a possible D gene (5 bases). The CDR3 totals 12 residues. In germline, CDR1 is KGHSH, CDR2 LQKENI. V lost 1 base and J 8 bases, leaving 7 bases between the germline ends.

This chain uses TRBV29-1 with TRBJ1-1, with D perhaps matching TRBD1 (6 bases). V was trimmed by 4 bases and J by 5 bases, leaving 8 bases between them. Per the germline V gene, CDR1 is SQVTM and CDR2 is ANQGSEA. There are 11 residues in the CDR3. In DNA form, the CDR3 reads TGCAGCGTTGGGGGGGCAACTGAAGCTTTCTTT. It encodes CSVGGATEAFF.

This chain uses TRBV11-2 with TRBJ2-4; D may be TRBD1 or TRBD2 (5 bases each). The germline gives CDR1 SGHAT, CDR2 FQNNGV. This CDR3 spans 18 amino acids. V lost 4 bases and J 1 base, leaving 20 bases between the germline ends. For the CDR3, the DNA is TGTGCCAGCAGCTCACCACCGGGACCAGGGAAGGCCAAAAACATTCAGTACTTC. It yields the protein CASSSPPGPGKAKNIQYF.

CDR3 residues: CASSRDGGLTTQYF. The CDR3 coding sequence is TGTGCCAGCAGCCGGGACGGGGGCCTAACGACGCAGTATTTT. J is TRBJ2-3 and V is TRBV6-5, with D perhaps TRBD1 or TRBD2 (6 bases each). V dropped 6 bases and J dropped 9 bases, with 19 bases sitting between them. The germline gives CDR1 MNHEY, CDR2 SVGAGI. The CDR3 covers 14 residues.

The chain combines TRBV10-3 with TRBJ1-3, with D maybe TRBD1 (5 bases). This CDR3 region has 15 residues. Germline loops: CDR1 ENHRY, CDR2 SYGVKD. V gave up 4 bases and J gave up 2 bases, with 12 bases separating them. DNA for the CDR3: TGTGCCATCAGTGGGGGGGAACGAACTGGAAACACCATATATTTT. This gives the protein CAISGGERTGNTIYF.

This clone was observed a handful of times. The CDR3, as DNA: TGTGCCATCAGTGATCGGGGTAATTCACCCCTCCACTTT. Translated, it gives CAISDRGNSPLHF. V usage is TRBV10-3 and J usage is TRBJ1-6; no clear D gene. Deletions cut 3 bases from V and 6 bases from J, with 6 bases between. The CDR3 has 13 amino acids. In germline, CDR1 is ENHRY, CDR2 SYGVKD.

The chain uses TRBV2 and TRBJ2-1; D gene unclear. From germline, CDR1 is SNHLY and CDR2 FYNNEI. V was cut by 6 bases and J by 7 bases, with 7 bases left in between. This CDR3 has 11 residues. The CDR3 coding sequence is TGTGCCAGCAGCCTTCTGAATGAGCAGTTCTTC. Residues: CASSLLNEQFF.

This clone was recorded only once. This chain connects TRBV19 to TRBJ2-2, with D tentatively TRBD2 (5 bases). Looked up from germline, CDR1 is LNHDA and CDR2 is SQIVND (reference sequence). V was clipped by 0 bases and J by 4 bases, with 24 bases between them. The length of the CDR3 is 20 residues. The CDR3 coding sequence is TGTGCCAGTAGTATAGATGGGCGGACTCCCTACCTAACCTTCACCGGGGAGCTGTTTTTT. Its translation is CASSIDGRTPYLTFTGELFF.

The CDR3 coding sequence is TGTGCCAGCAGTGAAGCGAATATAGGGTCCTGGAGCTCTGGAAACACCATATATTTT. It codes for CASSEANIGSWSSGNTIYF. The rearrangement joins TRBV6-1 to TRBJ1-3; D is ambiguous. V shed 0 bases and J shed 0 bases, with 18 bases lying between them. This CDR3 has 19 residues. CDR1 is MNHNS, CDR2 SASEGT, per germline.

The chain recombines TRBV5-5 with TRBJ2-5; the match to TRBD2 covers 8 bases. J lost 1 base, V lost 4 bases, and 0 bases had no gene match. CDR3 length: 13 residues. From germline, CDR1 is SGHKS and CDR2 YYEKEE (reference sequence). For the CDR3, the DNA is TGTGCCAGCAGCGGGACTAGCCAAGAGACCCAGTACTTC. Encoded protein: CASSGTSQETQYF.

By share, this clone counts as large. The chain is built from TRBV7-2 and TRBJ2-5, with 10 positions matching TRBD2. V shed 2 bases, J shed 4 bases, and the junction held 7 bases outside the gene matches. Per the germline V gene, CDR1 is SGHTA and CDR2 is FQGNSA. This CDR3 is built from 16 residues. CDR3 residues: CASSLLSGGASETQYF. For the CDR3, the DNA is TGTGCCAGCAGCTTATTGAGCGGGGGGGCCTCAGAGACCCAGTACTTC.

The chain links TRBV5-4 to TRBJ2-7, with TRBD1 identical over 8 bases. This CDR3 region has 15 residues. Germline V gene lookup returns CDR1 SGHNT and CDR2 YYREEE (reference sequence). Germline trimming cut 4 bases from V and 4 bases from J; bases unmatched to any gene: 10. CDR3 DNA: TGTGCCAGCAGCCCACCGGGACAGGCTCGGTACGAGCAGTACTTC. Translation gives CASSPPGQARYEQYF.

This clone appeared once. The chain links TRBV2 to TRBJ2-7; the D is unclear. The V end was cut by 2 bases, the J end by 2 bases, with 7 bases between. Per the germline V gene, CDR1 is SNHLY and CDR2 is FYNNEI. This CDR3 has 13 amino acids. The CDR3: CASSENGAYEQYF. The CDR3 DNA is TGTGCCAGCAGTGAAAACGGAGCCTACGAGCAGTACTTC.

V usage is TRBV11-2 and J usage is TRBJ2-5, with TRBD2 as a possible D gene (5 bases). The CDR3 consists of 16 residues. V was shortened by 5 bases and J by 0 bases, with 16 bases between the two germline ends. Germline-derived CDR1 and CDR2 are SGHAT and FQNNGV. The CDR3 DNA is TGTGCCAGCAGCGCAGGCGGGCTATCCTACCAAGAGACCCAGTACTTC. Translation gives CASSAGGLSYQETQYF.

The chain carries TRBV10-3 and TRBJ2-3; D gene unclear. Trimming removed 0 bases at V and 4 bases at J, with 14 bases between. Germline V gives CDR1 ENHRY, CDR2 SYGVKD. This CDR3 is built from 16 residues. This CDR3 reads CAISESWWDRPDTQYF. In nucleotides, the CDR3 is TGTGCCATCAGTGAGTCGTGGTGGGATCGGCCAGATACGCAGTATTTT.